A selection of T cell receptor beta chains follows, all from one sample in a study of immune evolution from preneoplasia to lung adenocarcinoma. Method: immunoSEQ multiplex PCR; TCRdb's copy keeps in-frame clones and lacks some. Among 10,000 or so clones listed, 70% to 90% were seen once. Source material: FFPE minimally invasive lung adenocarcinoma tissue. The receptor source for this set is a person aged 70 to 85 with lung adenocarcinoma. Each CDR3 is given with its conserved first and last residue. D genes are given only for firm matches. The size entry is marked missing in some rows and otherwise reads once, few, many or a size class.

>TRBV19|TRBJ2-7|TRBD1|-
TGTGCCAGTAGTCCCGGGACAGTCTACGAGCAGTACTTC
CASSPGTVYEQYF
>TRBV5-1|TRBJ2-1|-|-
TGCGCCAGCAGCTTCATTCTGGGCGGCAATGAGCAGTTCTTC
CASSFILGGNEQFF
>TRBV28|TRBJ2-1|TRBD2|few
TGTGCCAGCAGTTCCCAGGGCGGGAGGAATGAGCAGTTCTTC
CASSSQGGRNEQFF
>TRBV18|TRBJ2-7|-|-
TGTGCCAGCTCACCTGGCGACTCCTACGAGCAGTACTTC
CASSPGDSYEQYF
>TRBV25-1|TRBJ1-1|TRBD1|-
TGTGCCAGCAGTTCTCGCGGGACAGGGCAAAGGGAAGCTTTCTTT
CASSSRGTGQREAFF
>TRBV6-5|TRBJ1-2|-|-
TGTGCCAGCAGGGGGAGGAGTAGGTCTCGGGGCTACACCTTC
CASRGRSRSRGYTF
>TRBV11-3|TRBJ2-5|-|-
TGTGCCAGCAGCCAGACAGCGAAAGAGACCCAGTACTTC
CASSQTAKETQYF
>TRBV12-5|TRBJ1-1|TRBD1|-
TGTGCTAGTGGTCGATCGACAGGGTTCACTGAAGCTTTCTTT
CASGRSTGFTEAFF
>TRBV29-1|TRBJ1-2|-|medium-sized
TGCAGCGTTGTGGGATTAACCTATGGCTACACCTTC
CSVVGLTYGYTF
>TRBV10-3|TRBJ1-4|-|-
TGTGCCATCAGTGAGGCTTCCTCAGTCAATGAAAAACTGTTTTTT
CAISEASSVNEKLFF
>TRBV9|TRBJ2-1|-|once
TGTGCCAGCAGCGTTCAGGGGAGCTCCTACAATGAGCAGTTCTTC
CASSVQGSSYNEQFF
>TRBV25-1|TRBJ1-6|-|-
TGTGCCAGCAGTGATCAAGGGGCGGCGATGTCGGCCCTCCACTTT
CASSDQGAAMSALHF
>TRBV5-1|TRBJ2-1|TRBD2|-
TGCGCCAGCAGCACTATAGCGGGGGGCCCCTACAATGAGCAGTTCTTC
CASSTIAGGPYNEQFF
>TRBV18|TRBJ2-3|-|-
TGTGCCAGCTCACCACCAGGGACCACAGATACGCAGTATTTT
CASSPPGTTDTQYF
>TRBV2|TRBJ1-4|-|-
TGTGCCAGCAGCTTTAGGACTGCGAATGAAAAACTGTTTTTT
CASSFRTANEKLFF
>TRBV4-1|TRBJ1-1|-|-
TGCGCCAGCAGCCAAGACCTAGGATCGAACACTGAAGCTTTCTTT
CASSQDLGSNTEAFF
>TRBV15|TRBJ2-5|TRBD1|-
TGTGCCACCAGCAGAAGGACAGGGAGTTCGGAGACCCAGTACTTC
CATSRRTGSSETQYF
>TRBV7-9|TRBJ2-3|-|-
TGTGCCAGCAGCTCGTTAGCGTGGTCTGGTGATACGCAGTATTTT
CASSSLAWSGDTQYF
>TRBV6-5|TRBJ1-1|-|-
TGTGCCAGCAGTTACGGTGGCCAACTGAACACTGAAGCTTTCTTT
CASSYGGQLNTEAFF
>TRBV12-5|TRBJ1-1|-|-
TGTGCTAGTGGTCCCGGGCAGGGCCGCGCTGAAGCTTTCTTT
CASGPGQGRAEAFF
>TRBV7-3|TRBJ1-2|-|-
TGTGCCAGCAGCTTAATCCACGGGGCATTTGGCTACACCTTC
CASSLIHGAFGYTF